The text below deals with one T cell receptor (beta chain). What antigen it recognizes has not been identified. Base qualities are not provided; no much larger clone lies one nucleotide away. The method behind the library was the immunoSEQ multiplex PCR assay. T cell repertoires were profiled by deep sequencing of rearranged TCR beta loci, alongside multiparametric flow cytometry. In TCRdb, the immuneACCESS table is reduced to in-frame sequences with V and J assigned. These tables do not hold every clone; where another copy was compared, an unresolved V gene accounts for under half, and the others remain unexplained. The sample data list tens of thousands of clones, and over 75% of these were observed just once. The ten largest clones represent around 2.2% of the sample. This sample was included in a study of lymphopenia after photon versus proton radiotherapy (dated by TCRdb to the late 2010s). Study-level background: The immunological effects of photon versus proton radiation therapy were compared in patients with gastrointestinal tumors who developed high-grade lymphopenia. The cohort comprised 20 or so patients with gastrointestinal tumors who received either photon or proton therapy and then developed lymphopenia. The goal of the study was to describe how the two radiation modalities differ in their effects on the immune system.

The investigation overall reported the following: The survival association was examined only in patients who died, and the authors described better survival with proton therapy as a possibility, not as a demonstrated result. Across the cohort, a larger post-nadir drop in TCR diversity was inversely correlated with overall survival time among patients who died. Once the lymphocyte count had reached its nadir, the repertoires of photon-treated patients showed oligoclonal expansion, particularly of CD8+ Temra cells, and this expansion drove the decline in diversity. During treatment, patients who received photon therapy lost naive T cells and TCR diversity and gained effector/memory populations, whereas patients who received proton therapy remained relatively stable.

At the junction V is shortened by 3 bases and J by 0 bases, with 5 bases in between. From a lookup of the germline V gene, CDR1 and CDR2 are MGHDK and SYGVNS. The CDR3, from cysteine to phenylalanine, totals 13 residues. Left in the record is the CDR3 DNA by itself, 39 bases read in frame from the first base. This receptor was taken from a man in his forties with gastric cancer. The specimen was peripheral blood, collected from a patient treated with photon-based radiotherapy. Here the chain combines TRBV25-1 and TRBJ1-1; no D gene is confidently identified. The nucleotide sequence reads TGTGCCAGCAGTGATCCCCTGAACACTGAAGCTTTCTTT. This codes for CASSDPLNTEAFF.